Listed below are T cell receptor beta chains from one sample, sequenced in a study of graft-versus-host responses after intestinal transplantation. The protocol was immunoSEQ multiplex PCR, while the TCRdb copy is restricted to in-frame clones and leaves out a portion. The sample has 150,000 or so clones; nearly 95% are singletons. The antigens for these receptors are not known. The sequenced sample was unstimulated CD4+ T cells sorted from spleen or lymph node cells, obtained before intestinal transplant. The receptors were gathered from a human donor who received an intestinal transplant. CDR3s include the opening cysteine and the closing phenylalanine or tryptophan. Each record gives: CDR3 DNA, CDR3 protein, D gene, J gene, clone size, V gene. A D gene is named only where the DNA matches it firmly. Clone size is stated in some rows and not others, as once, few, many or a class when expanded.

TGTGCCAGTAGTATGAGTTTGGGCTCTGGGGCCAACGTCCTGACTTTC CASSMSLGSGANVLTF NA TRBJ2-6 NA TRBV19
TGTGCCAGCAGCTTAGCTACTAGCGGAGTTTACGAGCAGTACTTC CASSLATSGVYEQYF TRBD2 TRBJ2-7 once TRBV7-8
TGTGCCTGGAGAGAGACTAGCGGGGTGATGGGTGTAACCGGGGAGCTGTTTTTT CAWRETSGVMGVTGELFF TRBD2 TRBJ2-2 NA TRBV30
TGTGCCAGCAGTTACTCGGGCGGGCGCTCTGGAAACACCATATATTTT CASSYSGGRSGNTIYF NA TRBJ1-3 NA TRBV6-5
TGCGCCAGCAGCGCTCCGGGTAGGAAAGTGACCCAGTACTTC CASSAPGRKVTQYF NA TRBJ2-5 NA TRBV5-1
TGTGCCAGCAGGCAGAACACTGAAGCTTTCTTT CASRQNTEAFF NA TRBJ1-1 NA TRBV28
TGTGCCAGCAGCCAAGATGGGACAGGGTCATCTGGAAACACCATATATTTT CASSQDGTGSSGNTIYF TRBD1 TRBJ1-3 NA TRBV4-2
TGTGCCAGCAGCTCGGACAGCCTGAACACTGAAGCTTTCTTT CASSSDSLNTEAFF NA TRBJ1-1 NA TRBV7-3
TGTGCCAGCAGCTTCCGGGACAGGGCTTGGCAGGACACTGAAGCTTTCTTT CASSFRDRAWQDTEAFF NA TRBJ1-1 NA TRBV21-1
TGTGCCAGCAGTTACTCGCAGGGGTATGGCACAGATACGCAGTATTTT CASSYSQGYGTDTQYF NA TRBJ2-3 once TRBV6-5
TGTGCCAGCAGCTTAGAGCGTGGGGCTACGCAGTATTTT CASSLERGATQYF NA TRBJ2-3 NA TRBV7-7
TGTGCCAGCAGCTTAGGAGGGGGGAGGGGCAATCAGCCCCAGCATTTT CASSLGGGRGNQPQHF NA TRBJ1-5 NA TRBV11-2
TGTGCCACCAGCAGGAATTATTACGAGAACACTGAAGCTTTCTTT CATSRNYYENTEAFF NA TRBJ1-1 NA TRBV15
TGTGCCAGTAGTATTGCCACTCTAAGATATAGCAATCAGCCCCAGCATTTT CASSIATLRYSNQPQHF NA TRBJ1-5 NA TRBV19
TGTGCCAGCAGCCTCTTATTTGGCAGCCCTGGGGGGAATGAGCAGTTCTTC CASSLLFGSPGGNEQFF NA TRBJ2-1 NA TRBV7-9
TGTGCCAGCAGCCAAGTGGGTAGCGACGGGGATGAGCAGTTCTTC CASSQVGSDGDEQFF NA TRBJ2-1 NA TRBV4-2
TGCGCCAGCAGCTTGGCGGGGACTAGCGGGTCCGGCTCCTACAATGAGCAGTTCTTC CASSLAGTSGSGSYNEQFF TRBD2 TRBJ2-1 NA TRBV5-1
TGTGCCAGCAGTTTATCGGGGTTCACTGAAGCTTTCTTT CASSLSGFTEAFF NA TRBJ1-1 NA TRBV27
TGCAGTGCGCGGACAGGGAGCGCCATATATTTT CSARTGSAIYF TRBD1 TRBJ1-3 NA TRBV20-1
TGCGCCAGCAGCTCCGGGTCGGGGGCTAGCACAGATACGCAGTATTTT CASSSGSGASTDTQYF NA TRBJ2-3 once TRBV5-1
TGTGCCACTAGCCAGGGACCCTACAATGAGCAGTTCTTC CATSQGPYNEQFF NA TRBJ2-1 NA TRBV10-3
TGTGCCTGGAGCGGGGTGGGGGGGACCCAGTACTTC CAWSGVGGTQYF NA TRBJ2-5 NA TRBV30
TGTGCCAGCAGCTTGGGGCAGGGAACTAATGAAAAACTGTTTTTT CASSLGQGTNEKLFF NA TRBJ1-4 NA TRBV5-6
TGCGCCAGCAGCCCGGGGGTACTGGGCACTGAAGCTTTCTTT CASSPGVLGTEAFF NA TRBJ1-1 NA TRBV5-1
TGTGCCAGCAGCCCCGTAGGGTTAGCTGGTGGTTCTCGGGCCAAAAACATTCAGTACTTC CASSPVGLAGGSRAKNIQYF NA TRBJ2-4 NA TRBV9
TGTGCCAGCAGCTTAATCGGGAGGGGCGCGAACACCGGGGAGCTGTTCTTT CASSLIGRGANTGELFF TRBD2 TRBJ2-2 NA TRBV7-2
TGTGCCAGCAGCCTCTCTTCGGGACTAGCGGGAACGCAGTATTTT CASSLSSGLAGTQYF TRBD2 TRBJ2-3 NA TRBV7-2
TGTGCCAGCAGCTTAGTAGTTGTGGGATTCCATGAGCAGTTCTTC CASSLVVVGFHEQFF NA TRBJ2-1 NA TRBV11-1
TGTGCCAGTAGTATATCAGGGGGGAGCTCCTACGAGCAGTACTTC CASSISGGSSYEQYF NA TRBJ2-7 NA TRBV19
TGTGCCAGCAGCACCCGGGACAGGGGCACAGATACGCAGTATTTT CASSTRDRGTDTQYF TRBD1 TRBJ2-3 NA TRBV9
TGTGCCAGCAGCGTAGCCGCTAGCGGGAGCTCCTACGAGCAGTACTTC CASSVAASGSSYEQYF TRBD2 TRBJ2-7 NA TRBV9
TGTGCAAGTCGCCCCACTAGCGGGAGGTCCCTTGGTAGCTCCTACAATGAGCAGTTCTTC CASRPTSGRSLGSSYNEQFF NA TRBJ2-1 NA TRBV12-2
TGTGCCAGTAAACCGGGACAGGGCCCCGTCGCCCAGCATTTT CASKPGQGPVAQHF TRBD1 TRBJ1-5 NA TRBV19
TGTGCCAGCAAAGCTGAAGTCTCCTACAATGAGCAGTTCTTC CASKAEVSYNEQFF NA TRBJ2-1 few TRBV6-1
TGCGCCAGCAGTCCAGAGCGCAGATCCTACAATGAGCAGTTCTTC CASSPERRSYNEQFF NA TRBJ2-1 NA TRBV5-1
TGCGCCAGCGCCAGGGAGGGGAGCACCGGGGAGCTGTTTTTT CASAREGSTGELFF TRBD2 TRBJ2-2 NA TRBV5-1
TGTGCCAGCAGTTACGGGGGGGCTAATGAAAAACTGTTTTTT CASSYGGANEKLFF NA TRBJ1-4 once TRBV6-5
TGTGCCACCAGTCGCGGGCTCCAGGAGACCCAGTACTTC CATSRGLQETQYF NA TRBJ2-5 NA TRBV27
TGTGCCAGTACCACGGACAGGGGCAATGAGCAGTTCTTC CASTTDRGNEQFF TRBD1 TRBJ2-1 NA TRBV19
TGTGCCATCAGGGACAGGGGCACGACCACTGAAGCTTTCTTT CAIRDRGTTTEAFF TRBD1 TRBJ1-1 NA TRBV10-3
TGTGCCAGCAGCGCCACAGTGTTAGGGACAGGGGGCGATGAGCAGTTCTTC CASSATVLGTGGDEQFF TRBD1 TRBJ2-1 NA TRBV7-3
TGTGCCAGCAGCCTGGTGGACAGGGGAGACGGCGAGCAGTACTTC CASSLVDRGDGEQYF TRBD1 TRBJ2-7 NA TRBV6-6
TGCAGCGTTGGCGGTGCTGGAAACACCATATATTTT CSVGGAGNTIYF NA TRBJ1-3 NA TRBV29-1
TGTGCCAGCAGCTTAGCCGCCGCGGGGACCGGGGAGCTGTTTTTT CASSLAAAGTGELFF NA TRBJ2-2 NA TRBV7-3
TGTGCCAGCAGTGGGACAGGGTTTTACGAGCAGTACTTC CASSGTGFYEQYF TRBD1 TRBJ2-7 few TRBV6-1
TGTGCCAGCAGGCCCCCTGGTCCCCAGGGTTACGAGCAGTACTTC CASRPPGPQGYEQYF NA TRBJ2-7 NA TRBV28
TGTGCCAGCAGCCTACTGACTAGCGGTCATCCGAGAGAGCAGTACTTC CASSLLTSGHPREQYF TRBD2 TRBJ2-7 NA TRBV7-2
TGTGCCAGCAGCTTGGACACTGAAGCTTTCTTT CASSLDTEAFF NA TRBJ1-1 NA TRBV11-2
TGTGCCTGGAGTCCCCGGACAGGGAGCTACAATGAGCAGTTCTTC CAWSPRTGSYNEQFF TRBD1 TRBJ2-1 NA TRBV30
TGTGCCATCAGTGAGTCCGTCAGGGGGGGAGAGACCCAGTACTTC CAISESVRGGETQYF NA TRBJ2-5 once TRBV10-3
TGTGCCAGCAGTTCCCTAGCGGGAGGGGGCTACAATGAGCAGTTCTTC CASSSLAGGGYNEQFF TRBD2 TRBJ2-1 NA TRBV28
TGTGCCAGCAGCTTCCGCGGCCGGTATACCGATGTTGGCTACACCTTC CASSFRGRYTDVGYTF NA TRBJ1-2 NA TRBV14
TGTGCCAGCAGCACCCTAGCGGGAGCCTACAATGAGCAGTTCTTC CASSTLAGAYNEQFF TRBD2 TRBJ2-1 NA TRBV9
TGTGCCAGCAGCTTGGACAGGGGCTCCTACAATGAGCAGTTCTTC CASSLDRGSYNEQFF TRBD1 TRBJ2-1 NA TRBV11-2
TGTGCCAGCCGCCACACTCAGGGACAGGGGTTAGCCAAAAACATTCAGTACTTC CASRHTQGQGLAKNIQYF TRBD1 TRBJ2-4 NA TRBV19
TGTGCCAGCAGCGTAGTAGCCAGAGCAGGGGGAGATACGCAGTATTTT CASSVVARAGGDTQYF TRBD1 TRBJ2-3 NA TRBV9